Following are 9 T cell receptor beta chains from one sample sequenced in a study of cytomegalovirus exposure and HLA in healthy donors. 13 Jbeta primers and 60 Vbeta primers were used for the PCR. Assay: immunoSEQ multiplex PCR; the TCRdb copy retains only in-frame clones and omits some. In the table there are about 150,000 clones, approximately 85% of which are singletons. The sample consisted of PBMCs. Receptors originate from a woman aged 18-29 years in good health and CMV-seronegative.

This clone showed up just once. The chain is built from TRBV28 and TRBJ1-6, with TRBD1 matching 10 bases. This CDR3 spans 15 amino acids. CDR1 MDHEN and CDR2 SYDVKM come from the germline V gene. Unmatched junction bases numbered 2, after V lost 4 bases and J lost 5 bases. For the CDR3, the DNA is TGTGCCAGCAGTTCGGGACAGGGGAATAATTCACCCCTCCACTTT. Its translation: CASSSGQGNNSPLHF.

The chain links TRBV28 to TRBJ2-5; 9 bases fit TRBD1. Germline trimming cut 5 bases from V and 4 bases from J; bases unmatched to any gene: 14. The length of the CDR3 is 17 residues. Germline lookup yields CDR1 MDHEN and CDR2 SYDVKM. CDR3 nucleotide sequence: TGTGCCAGCAGTCGTCCAGGGACAGGGAAGCTCCGAGAGACCCAGTACTTC. Amino acids: CASSRPGTGKLRETQYF.

The rearrangement uses TRBV7-9 and TRBJ2-3; no clear D. Trimming removed 5 bases from V and 0 bases from J, with 6 bases in between. Germline V lookup: CDR1 SEHNR, CDR2 FQNEAQ (reference sequence). The CDR3 covers 13 residues. CDR3 DNA: TGTGCCAGCAGCGCCGGGAGCACAGATACGCAGTATTTT. Translated, it gives CASSAGSTDTQYF. The full variable domain, its missing parts supplied by reference TRBV7-9 and TRBJ2-3, is DTGVSQNPRHKITKRGQNVTFRCDPISEHNRLYWYRQTLGQGPEFLTYFQNEAQLEKSRLLSDRFSAERPKGSFSTLEIQRTEQGDSAMYLCASSAGSTDTQYFGPGTRLTVL.

There are a few counts of this clone. The chain uses TRBV10-3 and TRBJ2-7; 7 nucleotides align to TRBD2. The V gene's germline CDR1 is ENHRY and CDR2 SYGVKD. Trimming cost V 4 bases and J 0 bases; bases outside gene matches: 3. The CDR3 spans 14 residues. The CDR3 DNA is TGTGCCATCAGTGGGGGGACTACCTCCTACGAGCAGTACTTC. Its translation is CAISGGTTSYEQYF.

The V gene is TRBV28, the J gene TRBJ2-7, with D possibly matching TRBD2 (6 bases). The germline CDR1 and CDR2 sequences are MDHEN and SYDVKM. V lost 2 bases to trimming and J lost 3 bases, with 17 bases between them. The length of the CDR3 is 16 residues. The DNA of the CDR3 is TGTGCCAGCAGTTTAATCCCCGGGACTTTTTTCTACGAGCAGTACTTC. Its protein is CASSLIPGTFFYEQYF.

The rearrangement joins TRBV7-2 to TRBJ2-7, with no clear D. Germline loops: CDR1 SGHTA, CDR2 FQGNSA. The CDR3 is 14 residues long. V lost 5 bases, J lost 1 base, and 12 bases lay in between. The CDR3 region is CASSGDGVSYEQYF. The DNA of the CDR3 is TGTGCCAGCAGCGGTGACGGAGTATCCTACGAGCAGTACTTC. The whole variable domain, remainder taken from reference TRBV7-2 and TRBJ2-7, is GAGVSQSPSNKVTEKGKDVELRCDPISGHTALYWYRQSLGQGLEFLIYFQGNSAPDKSGLPSDRFSAERTGGSVSTLTIQRTQQEDSAVYLCASSGDGVSYEQYFGPGTRLTVT.

The chain's CDR3 is CASSPTRGGRTSSYEQYF. The CDR3 bases are TGTGCCAGCTCACCAACGAGGGGGGGGAGAACTAGCTCCTACGAGCAGTACTTC. This chain joins TRBV18 and TRBJ2-7; D is possibly TRBD2 (7 bases). V was pared by 2 bases and J by 0 bases, with 20 bases between. This CDR3 region has 18 residues. The germline V gene encodes CDR1 KGHSH and CDR2 LQKENI.

The rearrangement joins TRBV6-5 to TRBJ1-5, with D maybe TRBD1 (5 bases). CDR1 and CDR2 (germline): MNHEY, SVGAGI. The length of the CDR3 is 12 residues. Trimming pared 11 bases from V and 7 bases from J, leaving 15 bases between. This chain's CDR3 is CAAGPGGQPQHF. CDR3 nucleotide sequence: TGTGCCGCGGGGCCGGGCGGACAGCCCCAGCATTTT.

V gene TRBV19 combines with J gene TRBJ1-3, with TRBD1 matching over 10 bases. Germline CDR1 LNHDA, CDR2 SQIVND (reference sequence). After removal of 10 bases from V and 3 bases from J, the junction contained 9 bases not matched to a gene. This CDR3 has 15 residues. In DNA form, the CDR3 reads TGTGCCACCTCGACAGGGGGCGCCTTTGGAAACACCATATATTTT. Translated, it gives CATSTGGAFGNTIYF.